The 6 T cell receptor beta chains below were found in one sample sequenced in a study of cytotoxic CD8 clonotypes in ibrutinib-treated CLL. This table comes from immunoSEQ multiplex PCR, and its TCRdb copy is limited to in-frame clones, with some not included. Of some 350,000 clones in the sample, 67% were seen once. The sequencing used PBMCs, collected after 36 months of ibrutinib treatment. The receptors derive from a human donor with chronic lymphocytic leukemia.

The V call is TRBV5-1, the J call TRBJ2-3; TRBD1 matches 8 bases. Germline V gene data show CDR1 as SGHRS and CDR2 as YFSETQ. Trimming cost V 2 bases and J 1 base; bases outside gene matches: 6. The CDR3 runs to 16 residues. This CDR3 reads CASSLPRGLGTDTQYF. In nucleotides, the CDR3 is TGCGCCAGCAGCTTACCCAGGGGGCTTGGCACAGATACGCAGTATTTT.

The J gene is TRBJ1-2, the V gene TRBV7-2; D unresolved. Germline CDR1 SGHTA, CDR2 FQGNSA. The V and J ends lost 1 base and 4 bases respectively, with 10 bases between them. This CDR3 comprises 14 residues. The CDR3 coding sequence is TGTGCCAGCAGCTTAGGGGAAGGGCCCTATGGCTACACCTTC. It is translated as CASSLGEGPYGYTF.

In this sample, this clone turned up once. This rearrangement joins TRBV28 to TRBJ2-5, with D unclear. The CDR3 is 10 amino acids. Trimming pared 8 bases from V and 4 bases from J, leaving 5 bases between. Germline V gene data show CDR1 as MDHEN and CDR2 as SYDVKM. The CDR3 sequence: CASGRETQYF. The CDR3 nucleotides are TGTGCCAGCGGTCGAGAGACCCAGTACTTC.

The chain couples TRBV9 to TRBJ1-2, with a possible D match to TRBD1 (5 bases). The CDR3 loop spans 15 amino acids. The V gene's germline CDR1 is SGDLS and CDR2 YYNGEE. The V end was cut by 0 bases, the J end by 7 bases, with 16 bases between. The CDR3 reads CASSVGQGWRRGYTF. The CDR3 DNA sequence: TGTGCCAGCAGCGTAGGTCAGGGATGGCGGCGTGGCTACACCTTC.

This clone was detected a few times. V usage is TRBV4-1 and J usage is TRBJ2-3; 7 nucleotides align to TRBD2. CDR3 length: 15 amino acids. The junction had 7 bases not matched to a gene; V was cut back by 0 bases and J by 7 bases. The germline V gene has CDR1 MGHRA and CDR2 YSYEKL. Here the CDR3 DNA reads TGCGCCAGCAGCCAAGATCTAGCGGCCGGTAATACGCAGTATTTT. Its protein is CASSQDLAAGNTQYF.

The chain has TRBV7-8 and TRBJ2-6; either TRBD1 or TRBD2 may supply D (6 bases each). Trimming removed 0 bases at V and 0 bases at J, with 15 bases between. Germline assignment: CDR1 SGHVS and CDR2 FQNEAQ. CDR3 length: 19 amino acids. The CDR3 reads CASSLARRGQASGANVLTF. The CDR3 DNA follows: TGTGCCAGCAGCTTAGCGAGGAGGGGACAAGCCTCTGGGGCCAACGTCCTGACTTTC.